This T cell receptor beta chain was documented in a study of control samples from healthy donors and cancer patients. The CDR3 spans 15 residues. The V and J ends lost 7 bases and 5 bases, in that order; junction bases with no gene match: 4. CDR1 is WSHSY and CDR2 is SAAADI in the germline V gene. Clones were sequenced by immunoSEQ multiplex PCR, and TCRdb holds only the in-frame ones, with some missing. The sample yields about 170,000 clones, about 90% seen once. Specimen: blood. This receptor was obtained from a woman in her 40s in good health. The genes are TRBV10-2 and TRBJ2-2, with 13 bases lining up with TRBD2. The CDR3 coding sequence is TGCGCCAGCATCCGGACTAGCGGGGGTACCGGGGAGCTGTTTTTT. Translation: CASIRTSGGTGELFF.